This T cell receptor (beta chain) is drawn from a study of T cell repertoires in cytomegalovirus infection. Background on the study: CMV infection plus the matching HLA type was flagged by public TCR beta signatures.

To note about this clonotype: Its antigen is unidentified.

TCRdb reprocessed the reads with MiXCR, giving one entry per CDR3 protein. Of around 450,000 distinct CDR3 sequences in the sample, roughly 12% were seen once. Study results and caveats: The study found HLA-C-restricted CMV-specific TCR beta clonotypes dominating the ex vivo response. Summed frequency of public TCR beta families distinguished CMV carriers with the relevant HLA.

Sequenced: PBMCs. The receptor comes from a human donor in good health (CMV status not recorded). Some clones in this sample may be carry-over from other donors' samples.

CDR3 region: CASSVQGGEQYF. CDR3 nucleotides: TGTGCCAGCAGCGTCCAGGGTGGCGAGCAGTACTTC. The J gene is TRBJ2-7, the V gene TRBV9; D perhaps matches TRBD1 (5 bases). The germline gives CDR1 SGDLS, CDR2 YYNGEE. CDR3 length: 12 amino acids. V lost 2 bases and J 6 bases, leaving 9 bases between the germline ends.